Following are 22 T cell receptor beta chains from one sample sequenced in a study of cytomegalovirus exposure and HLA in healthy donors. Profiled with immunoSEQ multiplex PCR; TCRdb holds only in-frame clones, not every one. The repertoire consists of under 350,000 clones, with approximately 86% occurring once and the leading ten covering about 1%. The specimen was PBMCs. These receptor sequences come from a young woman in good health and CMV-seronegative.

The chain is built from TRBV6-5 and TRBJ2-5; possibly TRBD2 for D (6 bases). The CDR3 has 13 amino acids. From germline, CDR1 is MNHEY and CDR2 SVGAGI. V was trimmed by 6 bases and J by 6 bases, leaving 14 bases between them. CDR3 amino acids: CASSLGLGKTQYF. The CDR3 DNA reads TGTGCCAGCAGCCTGGGACTCGGGAAGACCCAGTACTTC.

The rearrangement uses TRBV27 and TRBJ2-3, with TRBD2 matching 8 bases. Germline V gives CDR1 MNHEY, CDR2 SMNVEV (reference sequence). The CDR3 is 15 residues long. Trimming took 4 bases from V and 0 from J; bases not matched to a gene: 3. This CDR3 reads CASSWTGGSTDTQYF. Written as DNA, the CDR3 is TGTGCCAGCAGTTGGACGGGAGGGAGCACAGATACGCAGTATTTT.

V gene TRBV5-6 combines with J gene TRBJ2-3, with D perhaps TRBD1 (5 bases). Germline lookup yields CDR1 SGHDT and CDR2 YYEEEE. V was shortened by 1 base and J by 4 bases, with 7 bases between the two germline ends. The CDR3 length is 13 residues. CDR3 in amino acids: CASSLKGSDTQYF. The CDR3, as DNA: TGTGCCAGCAGCTTGAAGGGGTCAGATACGCAGTATTTT.

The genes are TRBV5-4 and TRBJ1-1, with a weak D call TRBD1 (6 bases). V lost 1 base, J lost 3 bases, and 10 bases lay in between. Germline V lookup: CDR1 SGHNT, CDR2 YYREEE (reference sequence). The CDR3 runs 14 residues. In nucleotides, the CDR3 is TGTGCCAGCAGCTTGCAGGGGTCGGACACTGAAGCTTTCTTT. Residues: CASSLQGSDTEAFF.

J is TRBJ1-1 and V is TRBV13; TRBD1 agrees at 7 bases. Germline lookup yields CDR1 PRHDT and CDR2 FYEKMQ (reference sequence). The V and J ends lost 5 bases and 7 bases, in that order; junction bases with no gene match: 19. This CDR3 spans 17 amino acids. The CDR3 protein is CASSPNLRDRQFVEAFF. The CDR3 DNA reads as TGTGCCAGCAGCCCGAATCTCCGGGACAGACAATTTGTTGAAGCTTTCTTT.

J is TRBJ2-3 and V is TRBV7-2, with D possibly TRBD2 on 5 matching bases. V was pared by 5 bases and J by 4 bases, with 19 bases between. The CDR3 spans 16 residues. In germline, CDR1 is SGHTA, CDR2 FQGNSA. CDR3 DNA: TGTGCCAGCAGCCCCGAGGGCAGGCGCCCAGCAGATACGCAGTATTTT. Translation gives CASSPEGRRPADTQYF.

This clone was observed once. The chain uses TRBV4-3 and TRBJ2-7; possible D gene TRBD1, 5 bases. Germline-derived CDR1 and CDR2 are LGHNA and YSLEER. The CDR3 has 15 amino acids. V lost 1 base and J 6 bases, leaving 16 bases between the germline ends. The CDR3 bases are TGCGCCAGCAGCCAAGGGTCAGGGAATTCTCTCGAGCAGTACTTC. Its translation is CASSQGSGNSLEQYF.

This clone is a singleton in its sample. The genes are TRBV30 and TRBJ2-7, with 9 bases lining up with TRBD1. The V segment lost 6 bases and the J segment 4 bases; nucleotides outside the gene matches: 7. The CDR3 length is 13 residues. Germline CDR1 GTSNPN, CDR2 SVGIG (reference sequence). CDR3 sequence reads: CACGGDRVYEQYF. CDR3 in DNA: TGTGCCTGTGGGGGGGACAGGGTTTACGAGCAGTACTTC.

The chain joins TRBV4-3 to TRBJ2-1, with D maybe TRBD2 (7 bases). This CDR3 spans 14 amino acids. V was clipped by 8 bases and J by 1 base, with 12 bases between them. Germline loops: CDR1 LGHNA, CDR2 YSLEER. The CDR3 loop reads CASGGGRSYNEQFF. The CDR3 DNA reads TGCGCCAGCGGGGGGGGGCGGTCCTACAATGAGCAGTTCTTC.

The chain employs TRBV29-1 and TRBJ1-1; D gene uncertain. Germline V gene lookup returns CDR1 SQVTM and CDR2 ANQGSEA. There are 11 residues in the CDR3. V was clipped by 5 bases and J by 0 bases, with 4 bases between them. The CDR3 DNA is TGCAGCGTTCCCTTGAACACTGAAGCTTTCTTT. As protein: CSVPLNTEAFF. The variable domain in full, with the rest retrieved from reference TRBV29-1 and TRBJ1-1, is SAVISQKPSRDICQRGTSLTIQCQVDSQVTMMFWYRQQPGQSLTLIATANQGSEATYESGFVIDKFPISRPNLTFSTLTVSNMSPEDSSIYLCSVPLNTEAFFGQGTRLTVV.

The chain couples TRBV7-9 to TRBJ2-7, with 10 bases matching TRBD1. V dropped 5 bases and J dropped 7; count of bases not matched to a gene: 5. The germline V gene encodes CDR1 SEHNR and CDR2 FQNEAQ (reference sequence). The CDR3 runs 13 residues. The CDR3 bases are TGTGCCAGCAGCCGGACAGGGGGGAGTGAGCAGTACTTC. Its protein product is CASSRTGGSEQYF.

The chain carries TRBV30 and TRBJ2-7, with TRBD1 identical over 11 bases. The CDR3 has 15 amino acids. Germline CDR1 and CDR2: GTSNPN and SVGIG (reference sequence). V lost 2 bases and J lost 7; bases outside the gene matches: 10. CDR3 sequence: CAWSSFRDRGREQYF. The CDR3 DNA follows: TGTGCCTGGAGTTCATTCCGGGACAGGGGGAGGGAGCAGTACTTC.

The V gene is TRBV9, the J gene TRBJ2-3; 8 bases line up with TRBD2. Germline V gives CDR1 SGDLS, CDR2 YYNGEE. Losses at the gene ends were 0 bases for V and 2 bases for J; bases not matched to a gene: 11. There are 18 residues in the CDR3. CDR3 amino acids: CASSVAAGTSGTTDTQYF. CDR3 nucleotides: TGTGCCAGCAGCGTAGCGGCTGGAACTAGCGGAACCACAGATACGCAGTATTTT.

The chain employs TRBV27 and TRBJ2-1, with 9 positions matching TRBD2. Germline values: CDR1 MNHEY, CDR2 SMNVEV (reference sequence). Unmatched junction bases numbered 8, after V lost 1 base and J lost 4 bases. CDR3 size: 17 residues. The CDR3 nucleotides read TGTGCCAGCAGTTTATGGGCGGGAGGGCCAGCGTACAATGAGCAGTTCTTC. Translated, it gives CASSLWAGGPAYNEQFF.

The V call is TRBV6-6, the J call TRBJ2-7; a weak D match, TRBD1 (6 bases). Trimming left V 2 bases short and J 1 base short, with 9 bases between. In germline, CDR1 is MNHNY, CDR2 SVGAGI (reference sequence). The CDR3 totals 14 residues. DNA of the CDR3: TGTGCCAGCAGTTACAAGGACAGATCCTACGAGCAGTACTTC. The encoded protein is CASSYKDRSYEQYF.

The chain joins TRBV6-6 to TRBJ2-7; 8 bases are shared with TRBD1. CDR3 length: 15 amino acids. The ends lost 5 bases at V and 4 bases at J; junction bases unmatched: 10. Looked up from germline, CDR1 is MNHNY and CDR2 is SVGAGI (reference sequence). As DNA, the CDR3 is TGTGCCAGCAGTCTCCCCGACAGGGGAACATACGAGCAGTACTTC. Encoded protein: CASSLPDRGTYEQYF.

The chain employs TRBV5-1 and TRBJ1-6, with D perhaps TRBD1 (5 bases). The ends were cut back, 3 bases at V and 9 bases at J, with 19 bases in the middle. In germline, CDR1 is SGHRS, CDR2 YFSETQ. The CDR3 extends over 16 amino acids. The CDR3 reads CASSSGYRPATSPLHF. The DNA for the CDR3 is TGCGCCAGCAGCTCAGGGTATCGCCCCGCTACTTCACCCCTCCACTTT.

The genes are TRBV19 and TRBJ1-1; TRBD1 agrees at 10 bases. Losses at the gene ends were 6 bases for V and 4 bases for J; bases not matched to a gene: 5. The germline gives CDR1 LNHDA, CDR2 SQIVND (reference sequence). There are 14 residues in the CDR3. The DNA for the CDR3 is TGTGCCAGTAGATACCGGGACAGGGGCACTGAAGCTTTCTTT. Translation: CASRYRDRGTEAFF.

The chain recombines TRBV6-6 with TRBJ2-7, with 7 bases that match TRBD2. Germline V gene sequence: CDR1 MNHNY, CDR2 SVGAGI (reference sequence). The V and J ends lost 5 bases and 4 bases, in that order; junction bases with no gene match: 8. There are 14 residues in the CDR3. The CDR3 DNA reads TGTGCCAGCAGTAGTCCCGGGACTACTTACGAGCAGTACTTC. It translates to CASSSPGTTYEQYF.

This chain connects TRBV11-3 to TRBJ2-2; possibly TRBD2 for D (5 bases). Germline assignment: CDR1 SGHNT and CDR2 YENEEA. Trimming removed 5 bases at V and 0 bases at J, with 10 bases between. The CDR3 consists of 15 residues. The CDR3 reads CASSIRGTNTGELFF. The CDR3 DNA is TGTGCCAGCAGCATCAGAGGGACGAACACCGGGGAGCTGTTTTTT.

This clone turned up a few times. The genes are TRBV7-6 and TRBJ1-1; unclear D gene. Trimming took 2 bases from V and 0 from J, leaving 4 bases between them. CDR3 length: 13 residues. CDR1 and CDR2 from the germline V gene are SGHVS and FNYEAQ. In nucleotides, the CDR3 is TGTGCCAGCAGCTTATCCGTGAACACTGAAGCTTTCTTT. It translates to CASSLSVNTEAFF.

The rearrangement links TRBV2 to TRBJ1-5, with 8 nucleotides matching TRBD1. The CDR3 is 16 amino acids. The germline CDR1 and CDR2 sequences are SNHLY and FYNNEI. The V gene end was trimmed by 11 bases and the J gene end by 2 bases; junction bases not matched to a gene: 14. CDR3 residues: CASISDRARGNQPQHF. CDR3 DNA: TGTGCCTCAATCTCGGACAGGGCCAGGGGCAATCAGCCCCAGCATTTT.